This TCR beta chain emerged from a study of response to subunit inactivated influenza vaccine. Study conclusions and caveats: After each seasonal influenza vaccination, few new T cells are recruited, the authors suggested.

Comment on this clonotype: As yet, its antigen is unknown.

Each CDR3 protein gets one entry after TCRdb re-called the RT-PCR reads with MiXCR. The table lists about 500,000 distinct CDR3 sequences, over 10% of them singletons. The sample in question was PBMCs from blood, obtained 45 days after vaccination. This TCR came from a man in his forties or fifties who received an inactivated influenza vaccine.

The CDR3, as DNA: TGTACCTTCAGTTTAGTCTTAGTTTGGTCCGGCCCGAACACCGGGGAGCTGTTTTTT. Translated, it gives CTFSLVLVWSGPNTGELFF. The chain couples TRBV6-7 to TRBJ2-2; unclear D gene. TRBV6-7 is sorted into the ORF group, with uncertain function. The CDR3 covers 19 residues.